This entry concerns a single T cell receptor beta chain. The data are from a study of blood T cell repertoires in COVID-19. Study at large: The samples span acute and convalescent COVID-19 from the United States, Italy and Spain. The analysed material was cDNA or gDNA that came from T cells, B-cell-depleted T cells, or PBMCs.

Assay used: immunoSEQ multiplex PCR; TCRdb lists only in-frame clones, some missing. The table lists roughly 200,000 clones, approximately 90% of them singletons. The CDR3 has 16 amino acids. Unmatched junction bases numbered 10, after V lost 3 bases and J lost 7 bases. Germline V gene data show CDR1 as SGDLS and CDR2 as YYNGEE. This receptor was taken from a man aged 55-75 years with active or convalescent COVID-19. The V gene is TRBV9, the J gene TRBJ1-6; 7 bases match TRBD1. The sequencing input was peripheral blood. CDR3 sequence: CASSGIRGTANSPLHF. In DNA, the CDR3 is TGTGCCAGCAGCGGTATTCGCGGGACAGCGAATTCACCCCTCCACTTT.